This T cell receptor (beta chain) was captured by sequencing in a study of shared clonotypes between healthy human individuals. Study-level results: The expectation was that sequencing depth would affect clonotype sharing among donors.

Measured with immunoSEQ multiplex PCR; TCRdb has only the in-frame clones, and not every one. This table holds 1.4 million to 1.5 million clones, more than 95% found once. Germline CDR1 MDHEN, CDR2 SYDVKM. The CDR3 has 15 residues. V shed 1 base and J shed 2 bases, with 12 bases lying between them. Points on this clone: Its target is unknown.

The rearrangement links TRBV28 to TRBJ2-7; tentatively, D is TRBD2 (5 bases). The sequence came from a man aged 25-45 years in good health. What was sequenced was naive CD4+ T cells sorted from blood. Documented subset: CD45RA+ positively selected. The CDR3: CASSLSPGVTYEQYF. The CDR3 DNA reads TGTGCCAGCAGTTTATCGCCCGGGGTAACCTACGAGCAGTACTTC.